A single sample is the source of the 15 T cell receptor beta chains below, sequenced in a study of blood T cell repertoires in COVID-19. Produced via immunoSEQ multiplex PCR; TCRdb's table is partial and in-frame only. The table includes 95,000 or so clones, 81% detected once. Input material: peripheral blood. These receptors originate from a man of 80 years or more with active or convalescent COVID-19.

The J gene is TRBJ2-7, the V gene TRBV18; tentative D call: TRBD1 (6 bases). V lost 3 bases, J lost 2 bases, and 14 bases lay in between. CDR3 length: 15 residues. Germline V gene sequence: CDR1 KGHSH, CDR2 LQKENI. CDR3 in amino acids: CASSPGERTAYEQYF. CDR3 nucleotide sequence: TGTGCCAGCTCACCGGGGGAAAGGACAGCCTACGAGCAGTACTTC.

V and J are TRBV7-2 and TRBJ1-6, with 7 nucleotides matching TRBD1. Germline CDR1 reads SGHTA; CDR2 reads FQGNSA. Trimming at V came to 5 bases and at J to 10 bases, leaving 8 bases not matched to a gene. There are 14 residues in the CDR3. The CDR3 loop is CASSEDRVVSPLHF. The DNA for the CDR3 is TGTGCCAGCAGCGAAGACAGGGTAGTCTCACCCCTCCACTTT.

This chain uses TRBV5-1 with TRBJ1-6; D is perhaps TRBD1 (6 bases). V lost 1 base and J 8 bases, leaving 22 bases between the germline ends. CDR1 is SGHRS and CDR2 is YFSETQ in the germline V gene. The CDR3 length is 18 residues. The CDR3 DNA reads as TGCGCCAGCAGCTTGAAGTTGTCCGCACAGGGAGGGGATTCACCCCTCCACTTT. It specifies CASSLKLSAQGGDSPLHF.

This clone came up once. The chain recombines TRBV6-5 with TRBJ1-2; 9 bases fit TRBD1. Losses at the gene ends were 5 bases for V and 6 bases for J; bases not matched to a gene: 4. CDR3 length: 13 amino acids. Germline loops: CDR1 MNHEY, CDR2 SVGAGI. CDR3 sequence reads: CASSKDRGDGYTF. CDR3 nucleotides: TGTGCCAGCAGTAAGGACAGGGGAGATGGCTACACCTTC.

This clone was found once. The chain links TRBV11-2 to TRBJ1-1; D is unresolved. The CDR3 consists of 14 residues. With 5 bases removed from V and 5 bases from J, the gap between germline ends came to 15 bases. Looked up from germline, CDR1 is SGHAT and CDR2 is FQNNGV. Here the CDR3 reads CASSLGVRATEAFF. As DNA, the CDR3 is TGTGCCAGCAGCCTCGGTGTGAGAGCTACTGAAGCTTTCTTT.

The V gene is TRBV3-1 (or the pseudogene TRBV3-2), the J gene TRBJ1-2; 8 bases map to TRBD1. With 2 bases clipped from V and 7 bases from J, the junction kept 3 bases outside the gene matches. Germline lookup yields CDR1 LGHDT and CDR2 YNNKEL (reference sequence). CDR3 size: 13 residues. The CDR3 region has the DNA TGTGCCAGCAGCCAACAGGGGGCAGGTGGCTACACCTTC. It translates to CASSQQGAGGYTF.

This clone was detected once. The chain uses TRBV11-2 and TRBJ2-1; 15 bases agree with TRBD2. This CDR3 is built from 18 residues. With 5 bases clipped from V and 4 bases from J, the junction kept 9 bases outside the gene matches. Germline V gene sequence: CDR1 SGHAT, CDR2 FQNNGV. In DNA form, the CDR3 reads TGTGCCAGCAGCACCCGGACTAGCGGGGGGGCAGGTTACAATGAGCAGTTCTTC. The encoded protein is CASSTRTSGGAGYNEQFF.

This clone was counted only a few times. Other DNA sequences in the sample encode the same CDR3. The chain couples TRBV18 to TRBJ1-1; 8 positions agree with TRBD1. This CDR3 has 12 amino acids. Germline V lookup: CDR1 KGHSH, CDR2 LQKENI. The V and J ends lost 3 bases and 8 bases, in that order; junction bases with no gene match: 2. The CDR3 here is CASSPGQGEAFF. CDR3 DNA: TGTGCCAGCTCACCCGGACAGGGAGAAGCTTTCTTT.

The CDR3 loop reads CATSAYQETQYF. The CDR3 DNA reads TGTGCCACCAGCGCCTATCAAGAGACCCAGTACTTC. This chain uses TRBV15 with TRBJ2-5; no clear D gene. The CDR3 has 12 amino acids. CDR1 is LNHNV and CDR2 is YYDKDF in the germline V gene (reference sequence). The V end was cut by 5 bases, the J end by 2 bases, with 6 bases between. Using reference TRBV15 and TRBJ2-5 for the parts outside the CDR3, the full variable domain is DAMVIQNPRYQVTQFGKPVTLSCSQTLNHNVMYWYQQKSSQAPKLLFHYYDKDFNNEADTPDNFQSRRPNTSFCFLDIRSPGLGDTAMYLCATSAYQETQYFGPGTRLLVL.

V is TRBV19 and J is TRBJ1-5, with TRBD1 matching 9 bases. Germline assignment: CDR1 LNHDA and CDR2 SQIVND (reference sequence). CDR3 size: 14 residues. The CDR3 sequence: CAARGQGGDQPQHF. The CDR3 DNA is TGTGCAGCGAGGGGACAGGGTGGGGATCAGCCCCAGCATTTT.

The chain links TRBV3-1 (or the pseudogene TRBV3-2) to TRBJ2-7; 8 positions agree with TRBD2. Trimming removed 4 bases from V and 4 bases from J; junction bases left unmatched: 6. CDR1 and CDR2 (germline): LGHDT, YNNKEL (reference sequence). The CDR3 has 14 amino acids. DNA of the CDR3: TGTGCCAGCAGCCCAGCGGGGGCCGGGTACGAGCAGTACTTC. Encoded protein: CASSPAGAGYEQYF.

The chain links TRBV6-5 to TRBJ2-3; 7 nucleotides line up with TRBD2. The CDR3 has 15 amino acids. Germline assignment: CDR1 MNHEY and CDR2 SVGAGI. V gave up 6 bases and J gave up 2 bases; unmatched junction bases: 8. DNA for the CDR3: TGTGCCAGCAGCCTCATCGGGGGGAACACAGATACGCAGTATTTT. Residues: CASSLIGGNTDTQYF.

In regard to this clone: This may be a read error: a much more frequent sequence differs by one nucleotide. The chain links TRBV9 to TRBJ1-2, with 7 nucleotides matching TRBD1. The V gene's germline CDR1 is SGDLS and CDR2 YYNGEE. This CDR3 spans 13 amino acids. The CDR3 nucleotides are TGTGTCAGCAGCTTCGAGGGGGCGGGAGGCTACACCTTC. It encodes CVSSFEGAGGYTF. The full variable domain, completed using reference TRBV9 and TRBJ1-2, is DSGVTQTPKHLITATGQRVTLRCSPRSGDLSVYWYQQSLDQGLQFLIQYYNGEERAKGNILERFSAQQFPDLHSELNLSSLELGDSALYFCVSSFEGAGGYTFGSGTRLTVV.

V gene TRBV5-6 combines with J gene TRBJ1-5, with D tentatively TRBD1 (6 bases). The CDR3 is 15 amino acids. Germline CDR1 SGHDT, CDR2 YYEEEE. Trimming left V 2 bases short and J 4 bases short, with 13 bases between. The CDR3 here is CASSFQQGPNQPQHF. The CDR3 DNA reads TGTGCCAGCAGCTTTCAACAGGGCCCAAATCAGCCCCAGCATTTT.

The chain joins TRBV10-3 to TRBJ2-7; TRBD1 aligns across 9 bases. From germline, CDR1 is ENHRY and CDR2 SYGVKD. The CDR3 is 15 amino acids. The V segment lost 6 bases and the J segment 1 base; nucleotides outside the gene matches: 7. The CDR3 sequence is CAIRDRDRDSYEQYF. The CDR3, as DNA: TGTGCCATCAGAGACCGGGACAGGGATTCCTACGAGCAGTACTTC.